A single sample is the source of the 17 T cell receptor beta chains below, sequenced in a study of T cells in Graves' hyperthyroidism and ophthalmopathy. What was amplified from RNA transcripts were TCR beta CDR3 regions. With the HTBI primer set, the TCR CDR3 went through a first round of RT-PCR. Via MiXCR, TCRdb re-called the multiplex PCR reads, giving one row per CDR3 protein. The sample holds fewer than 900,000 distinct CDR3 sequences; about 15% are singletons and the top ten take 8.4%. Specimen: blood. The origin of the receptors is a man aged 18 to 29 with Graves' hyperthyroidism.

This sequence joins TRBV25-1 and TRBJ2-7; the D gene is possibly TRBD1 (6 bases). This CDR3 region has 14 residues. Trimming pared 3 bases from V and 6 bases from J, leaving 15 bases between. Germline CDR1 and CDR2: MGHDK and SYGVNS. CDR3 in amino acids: CASSDTGNPSEQYF. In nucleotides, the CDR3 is TGTGCCAGCAGTGATACAGGGAACCCATCCGAGCAGTACTTC.

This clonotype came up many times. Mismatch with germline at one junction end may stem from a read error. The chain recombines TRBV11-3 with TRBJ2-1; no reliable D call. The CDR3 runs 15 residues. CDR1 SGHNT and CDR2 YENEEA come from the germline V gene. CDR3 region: CASSSRHDPYNKQFF. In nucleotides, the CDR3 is TGTGCCAGCAGCTCCAGGCACGACCCCTACAATAAGCAGTTCTTC.

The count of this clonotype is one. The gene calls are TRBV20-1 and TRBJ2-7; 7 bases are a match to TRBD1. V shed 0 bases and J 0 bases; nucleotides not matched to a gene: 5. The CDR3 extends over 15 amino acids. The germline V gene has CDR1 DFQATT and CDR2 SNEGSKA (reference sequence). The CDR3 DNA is TGCAGTGCTAGAGAAGGGGGCGGGCCCTCCTACGAGCAGTACTTC. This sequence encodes CSAREGGGPSYEQYF.

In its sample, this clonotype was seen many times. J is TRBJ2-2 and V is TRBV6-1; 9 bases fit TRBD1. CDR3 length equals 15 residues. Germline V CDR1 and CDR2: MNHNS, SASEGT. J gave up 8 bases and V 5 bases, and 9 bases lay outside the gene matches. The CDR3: CASSPQDRGGGELFF. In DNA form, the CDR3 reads TGTGCCAGCAGTCCCCAGGACAGGGGCGGTGGGGAGCTGTTTTTT.

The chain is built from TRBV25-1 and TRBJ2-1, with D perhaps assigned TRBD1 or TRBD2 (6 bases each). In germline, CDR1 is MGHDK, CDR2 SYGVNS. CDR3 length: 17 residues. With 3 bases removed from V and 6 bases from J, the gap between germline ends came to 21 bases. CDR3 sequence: CASSDLGGRAVINEQFF. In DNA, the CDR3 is TGTGCCAGCAGTGATTTGGGGGGCAGGGCTGTGATCAATGAGCAGTTCTTC. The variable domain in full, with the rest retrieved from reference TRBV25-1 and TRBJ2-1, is EADIYQTPRYLVIGTGKKITLECSQTMGHDKMYWYQQDPGMELHLIHYSYGVNSTEKGDLSSESTVSRIRTEHFPLTLESARPSHTSQYLCASSDLGGRAVINEQFFGPGTRLTVL.

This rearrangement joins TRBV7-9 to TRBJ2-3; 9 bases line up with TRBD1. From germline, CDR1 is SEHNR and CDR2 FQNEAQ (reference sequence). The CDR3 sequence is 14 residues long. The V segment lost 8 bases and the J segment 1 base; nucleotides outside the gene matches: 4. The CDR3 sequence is CASHRTGGTDTQYF. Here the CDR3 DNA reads TGTGCCAGCCATCGGACAGGGGGCACAGATACGCAGTATTTT. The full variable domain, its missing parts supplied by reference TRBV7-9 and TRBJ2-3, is DTGVSQNPRHKITKRGQNVTFRCDPISEHNRLYWYRQTLGQGPEFLTYFQNEAQLEKSRLLSDRFSAERPKGSFSTLEIQRTEQGDSAMYLCASHRTGGTDTQYFGPGTRLTVL.

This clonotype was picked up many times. CDR3 sequence (DNA): TGTGCCAGCAACCCTTCTGGGCCCTCCTACGAGCAGTACTTC. Protein sequence: CASNPSGPSYEQYF. The chain has TRBV11-2 and TRBJ2-7; the D is unclear. Germline V lookup: CDR1 SGHAT, CDR2 FQNNGV. This CDR3 is 14 amino acids long. V was shortened by 7 bases and J by 0 bases, with 13 bases between the two germline ends.

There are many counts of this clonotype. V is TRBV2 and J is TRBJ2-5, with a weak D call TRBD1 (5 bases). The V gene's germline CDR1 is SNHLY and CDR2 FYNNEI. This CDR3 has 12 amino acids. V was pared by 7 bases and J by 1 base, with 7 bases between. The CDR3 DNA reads TGTGCCAGCAAGGACATCCAAGAGACCCAGTACTTC. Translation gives CASKDIQETQYF.

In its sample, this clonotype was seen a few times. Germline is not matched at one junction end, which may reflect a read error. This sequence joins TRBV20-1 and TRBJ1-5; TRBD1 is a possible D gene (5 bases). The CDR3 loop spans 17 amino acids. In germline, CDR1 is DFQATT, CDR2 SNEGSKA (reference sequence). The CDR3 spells CSAQPSLRFRGDQPRHF. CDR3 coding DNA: TGCAGTGCTCAGCCTTCCCTCAGGTTTCGGGGGGATCAGCCCCGGCATTTT.

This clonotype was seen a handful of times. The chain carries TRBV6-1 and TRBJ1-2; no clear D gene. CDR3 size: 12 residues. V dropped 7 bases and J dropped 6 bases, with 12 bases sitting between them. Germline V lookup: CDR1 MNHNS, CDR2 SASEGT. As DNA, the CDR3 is TGTGCCAGCATCGGAGACGCGGATGGCTACACCTTC. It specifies CASIGDADGYTF.

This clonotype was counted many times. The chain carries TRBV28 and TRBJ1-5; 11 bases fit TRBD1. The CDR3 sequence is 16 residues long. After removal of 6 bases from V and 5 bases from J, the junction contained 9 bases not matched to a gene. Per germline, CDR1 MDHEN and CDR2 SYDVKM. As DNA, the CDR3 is TGTGCCAGCAGCCAAAACCTGGGACAGGGGGATCAGCCCCAGCATTTT. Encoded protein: CASSQNLGQGDQPQHF.

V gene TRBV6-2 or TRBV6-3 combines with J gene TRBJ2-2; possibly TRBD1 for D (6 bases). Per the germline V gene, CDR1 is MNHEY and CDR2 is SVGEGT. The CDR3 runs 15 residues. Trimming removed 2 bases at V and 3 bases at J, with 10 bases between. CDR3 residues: CASSYPGAYTGELFF. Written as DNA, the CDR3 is TGTGCCAGCAGTTACCCAGGGGCCTACACCGGGGAGCTGTTTTTT.

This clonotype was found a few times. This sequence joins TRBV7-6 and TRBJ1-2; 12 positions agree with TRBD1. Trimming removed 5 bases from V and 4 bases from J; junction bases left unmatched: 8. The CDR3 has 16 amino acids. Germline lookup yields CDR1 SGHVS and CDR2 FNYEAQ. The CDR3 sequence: CASSLSGTGGGYGYTF. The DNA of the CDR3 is TGTGCCAGCAGCCTCTCCGGGACAGGGGGCGGCTATGGCTACACCTTC.

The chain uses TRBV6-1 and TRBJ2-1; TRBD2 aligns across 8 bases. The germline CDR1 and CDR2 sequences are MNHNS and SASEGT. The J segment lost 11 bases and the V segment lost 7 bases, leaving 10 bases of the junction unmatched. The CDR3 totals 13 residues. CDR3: CASNLGTSQKQFF. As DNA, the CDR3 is TGTGCCAGCAATCTAGGGACTAGTCAGAAGCAGTTCTTC.

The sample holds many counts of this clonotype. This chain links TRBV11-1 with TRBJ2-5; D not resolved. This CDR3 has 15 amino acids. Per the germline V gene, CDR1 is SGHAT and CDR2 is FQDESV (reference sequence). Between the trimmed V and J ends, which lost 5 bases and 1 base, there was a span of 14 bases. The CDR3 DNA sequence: TGTGCCAGCAGCCAAGGGCGCGTCTTCCAAGAGACCCAGTACTTC. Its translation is CASSQGRVFQETQYF. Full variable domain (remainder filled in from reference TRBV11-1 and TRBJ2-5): EAEVAQSPRYKITEKSQAVAFWCDPISGHATLYWYRQILGQGPELLVQFQDESVVDDSQLPKDRFSAERLKGVDSTLKIQPAELGDSAMYLCASSQGRVFQETQYFGPGTRLLVL.

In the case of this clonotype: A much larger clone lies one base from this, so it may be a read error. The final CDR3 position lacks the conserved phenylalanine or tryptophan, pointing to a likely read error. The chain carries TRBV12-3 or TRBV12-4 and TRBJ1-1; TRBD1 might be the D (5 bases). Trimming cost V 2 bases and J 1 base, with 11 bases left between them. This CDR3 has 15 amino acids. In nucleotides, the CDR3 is TGTGCCAGCAGTTTAAAGGGCAGGGCGAACACTGAAGCTTTCTCT. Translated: CASSLKGRANTEAFS.

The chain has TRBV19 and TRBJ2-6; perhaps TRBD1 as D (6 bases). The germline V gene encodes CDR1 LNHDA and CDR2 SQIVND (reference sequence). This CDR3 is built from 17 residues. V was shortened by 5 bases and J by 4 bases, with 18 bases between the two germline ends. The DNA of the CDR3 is TGTGCCAGTAGTGCACAGGGTCCAAAAGTCGGGGCCAACGTCCTGACTTTC. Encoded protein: CASSAQGPKVGANVLTF.